This T cell receptor (beta chain) was retrieved from a study of blood T cell repertoires in COVID-19 (TCRdb year 2020). For context, the study as a whole: Collaborator samples came from the United States, Italy and Spain and covered acute and convalescent phases of COVID-19. The material from the prospective study consisted of cDNA or gDNA derived from T cells, B-cell-depleted T cells, or PBMCs. The dataset comprised deeply sampled blood TCRbeta repertoires from subjects exposed to, actively infected with, or recovered from COVID-19. A freely available public database, intended as a resource for researchers studying the immune response to SARS-CoV-2, is where the repertoires were released. Samples came from the ongoing ImmuneRACE study (first 160 participants) plus 1,254 subjects from 6 global collaborators. The sample metadata nearly always contained a de-identified subject ID, COVID-19 status, age in years and sex. Where available, HLA class I and class II types were taken from metadata supplied by the sample provider and were not determined by assay-based typing. The investigation overall reported the following: The quantity of clinical and demographic metadata differed by source and by participant and was supplied without curation.

Each collaborating institution followed its own protocols to collect whole blood in K2EDTA tubes. For TCRbeta analysis, collaborator samples were shipped as frozen whole blood, as isolated PBMCs, or as DNA extracted from either sample type. To note about this clone: Its antigen remains unidentified. Base qualities are not recorded, but no much larger clone differs from it by a single base.

The immunoSEQ Assay, a bias-controlled multiplex PCR, was used to amplify TCRbeta CDR3 regions from genomic DNA. Concerning the study's data processing: Within the assay, amplification of reference gene primers was used to estimate how many nucleated cells each sample contained. Sequence reads were collapsed and filtered to measure the absolute abundance of every unique TCRbeta CDR3 rearrangement. For each sample, productive Simpson clonality was calculated as the square root of Simpson's diversity index across productive rearrangements. What TCRdb holds here is the immuneACCESS table cut down to in-frame rearrangements. Part of the clones is not present; checked against another copy, under half of the missing clones reflect an unresolved V gene, and the others are unexplained. V and J calls and clone size come straight from that table; D and trimming were deduced from the DNA. The sample includes over 90,000 clones, with about 90% observed a single time. Approximately 18% of the sample is taken by the ten largest.

The CDR3 holds 17 amino acids from the cysteine to the phenylalanine. Left in the record is the CDR3 DNA by itself, 51 bases read in frame from the first base. The germline V gene (reference sequence) specifies MNHEY as CDR1 and SMNVEV as CDR2. V loses 3 bases at its end and J loses 1 base; junction bases beyond the gene matches: 9. The TCR originated in a human donor in a cohort sampled during active COVID-19. The sequence is built from TRBV27 and TRBJ1-5; 7 central nucleotides agree with TRBD1. Sequencing was performed on peripheral blood. The CDR3 region has the sequence CASSFSAQQGSNQPQHF. The DNA sequence is as follows: TGTGCCAGCAGTTTCTCGGCCCAACAGGGGAGCAATCAGCCCCAGCATTTT.